One sample yielded the 17 T cell receptor beta chains listed below, sequenced in a study of blood T cell repertoires in COVID-19. Libraries were prepared by immunoSEQ multiplex PCR; TCRdb keeps only in-frame clonotypes and omits some of them. The sample holds 130,000 or so clones, 70% to 90% seen once. The sequenced sample consisted of peripheral blood. These receptors all stem from a woman aged 55 to 70 with acute or convalescent COVID-19.

The chain recombines TRBV6-6 with TRBJ2-7; 14 nucleotides line up with TRBD2. V dropped 5 bases and J dropped 1; count of bases not matched to a gene: 10. The V gene's germline CDR1 is MNHNY and CDR2 SVGAGI (reference sequence). The CDR3 has 18 residues. The CDR3 here is CASSHTGTSGGPSYEQYF. CDR3 in DNA: TGTGCCAGCAGTCACACCGGGACTAGCGGGGGACCGTCCTACGAGCAGTACTTC.

V usage is TRBV11-3 and J usage is TRBJ2-7, with 10 bases that match TRBD1. Germline CDR1 SGHNT, CDR2 YENEEA. CDR3 length equals 15 residues. V lost 4 bases, J lost 0 bases, and 3 bases stayed unmatched. CDR3 in amino acids: CASSSGQGLSYEQYF. In nucleotides, the CDR3 is TGTGCCAGCAGCTCGGGACAGGGGCTCTCCTACGAGCAGTACTTC.

V gene TRBV5-1 combines with J gene TRBJ2-7, with 9 bases matching TRBD1. Germline CDR1 and CDR2: SGHRS and YFSETQ. The CDR3 is 14 amino acids. After removal of 2 bases from V and 4 bases from J, the junction contained 4 bases not matched to a gene. CDR3 loop: CASSLSGQGYEQYF. The CDR3 DNA follows: TGCGCCAGCAGCTTATCGGGACAGGGATACGAGCAGTACTTC.

Here the CDR3 reads CASSLPPETRRIRQPQHF. DNA for the CDR3: TGCGCCAGCAGCTTGCCTCCGGAGACTCGACGGATCAGACAGCCCCAGCATTTT. The chain combines TRBV5-1 with TRBJ1-5; D remains ambiguous. The germline V gene has CDR1 SGHRS and CDR2 YFSETQ. V was shortened by 1 base and J by 7 bases, with 24 bases between the two germline ends. The CDR3 loop spans 18 amino acids. Combining the CDR3 with reference TRBV5-1 and TRBJ1-5 gives the whole variable domain KAGVTQTPRYLIKTRGQQVTLSCSPISGHRSVSWYQQTPGQGLQFLFEYFSETQRNKGNFPGRFSGRQFSNSRSEMNVSTLELGDSALYLCASSLPPETRRIRQPQHFGDGTRLSIL.

There are a few counts of this clone. The V gene is TRBV7-2, the J gene TRBJ1-1; 8 bases fit TRBD1. Germline V gene lookup returns CDR1 SGHTA and CDR2 FQGNSA. V gave up 0 bases and J gave up 3 bases; unmatched junction bases: 6. The CDR3 has 16 residues. The DNA for the CDR3 is TGTGCCAGCAGCTTAGCTAGGACAGGGACGGACACTGAAGCTTTCTTT. This gives the protein CASSLARTGTDTEAFF.

The chain links TRBV5-1 to TRBJ1-1; no clear D. CDR1 SGHRS and CDR2 YFSETQ come from the germline V gene. The CDR3 extends over 14 amino acids. V lost 2 bases, J lost 1 base, and 9 bases lay in between. CDR3: CASSFGEENTEAFF. CDR3 in DNA: TGCGCCAGCAGCTTTGGGGAGGAGAACACTGAAGCTTTCTTT.

The chain has TRBV20-1 and TRBJ1-6, with a tentative D call TRBD1 (5 bases). This CDR3 has 14 amino acids. The germline CDR1 and CDR2 sequences are DFQATT and SNEGSKA (reference sequence). Trimming shortened V by 3 bases and J by 10 bases, and 16 bases separated the two germline ends. For the CDR3, the DNA is TGCAGTGCTAGTCAGGGCACAAGGGAATCACCCCTCCACTTT. Translated: CSASQGTRESPLHF.

The chain combines TRBV19 with TRBJ1-6, with 7 nucleotides matching TRBD1. Germline V gene lookup returns CDR1 LNHDA and CDR2 SQIVND (reference sequence). V shed 4 bases and J 12 bases; nucleotides not matched to a gene: 6. CDR3 size: 13 residues. The CDR3 reads CASSKQGLQPLHF. CDR3 sequence (DNA): TGTGCCAGTAGTAAACAGGGGTTGCAACCCCTCCACTTT. Variable domain in full (rest from reference TRBV19 and TRBJ1-6): DGGITQSPKYLFRKEGQNVTLSCEQNLNHDAMYWYRQDPGQGLRLIYYSQIVNDFQKGDIAEGYSVSREKKESFPLTVTSAQKNPTAFYLCASSKQGLQPLHFGNGTRLTVT.

This chain joins TRBV24-1 and TRBJ2-2; possible D gene TRBD1, 5 bases. CDR3 length: 15 amino acids. Trimming cost V 0 bases and J 2 bases, with 6 bases left between them. Germline V lookup: CDR1 KGHDR, CDR2 SFDVKD. The chain's CDR3 is CATSDLWGNTGELFF. DNA for the CDR3: TGTGCCACCAGTGATTTGTGGGGCAACACCGGGGAGCTGTTTTTT.

This chain links TRBV7-9 with TRBJ2-7; D is perhaps TRBD1 (5 bases). Looked up from germline, CDR1 is SEHNR and CDR2 is FQNEAQ (reference sequence). V was shortened by 8 bases and J by 2 bases, with 10 bases between the two germline ends. This CDR3 region has 12 residues. CDR3 region: CASADSPYEQYF. CDR3 DNA sequence: TGTGCCAGCGCAGACAGTCCCTACGAGCAGTACTTC.

This chain links TRBV5-1 with TRBJ2-7; no clear D. With 0 bases removed from V and 1 base from J, the gap between germline ends came to 8 bases. Germline V gene lookup returns CDR1 SGHRS and CDR2 YFSETQ. This CDR3 region has 14 residues. This CDR3 is CASSLAGSSYEQYF. CDR3 in DNA: TGCGCCAGCAGCTTGGCTGGCAGTTCCTACGAGCAGTACTTC.

The chain is built from TRBV6-5 and TRBJ2-7; maybe TRBD1 (6 bases). The CDR3 extends over 15 amino acids. The V gene's germline CDR1 is MNHEY and CDR2 SVGAGI. With 0 bases removed from V and 1 base from J, the gap between germline ends came to 10 bases. The CDR3 DNA is TGTGCCAGCAGTTACTCGAGGGACACTTCCTACGAGCAGTACTTC. It specifies CASSYSRDTSYEQYF.

The V call is TRBV28, the J call TRBJ1-5, with TRBD1 matching over 9 bases. This CDR3 region has 13 residues. Germline V lookup: CDR1 MDHEN, CDR2 SYDVKM. V lost 6 bases, J lost 7 bases, and 4 bases stayed unmatched. CDR3 in amino acids: CASRDRGGQPQHF. CDR3 in DNA: TGTGCCAGCAGGGACAGGGGCGGGCAGCCCCAGCATTTT.

The genes are TRBV21-1 and TRBJ2-1; the D call in the table, TRBD2, was not verified against the DNA. TRBV21-1 is recorded as a pseudogene. The CDR3 contains 18 residues. The CDR3 sequence: CASSLRTSGGLSYNEQFF. The CDR3 region has the DNA TGTGCCAGCAGCCTCCGGACTAGCGGGGGCCTCTCCTACAATGAGCAGTTCTTC.

The chain links TRBV7-8 to TRBJ2-5; 10 bases are shared with TRBD1. Germline CDR1 SGHVS, CDR2 FQNEAQ. Germline trimming cut 4 bases from V and 4 bases from J; bases unmatched to any gene: 12. CDR3 size: 17 residues. The CDR3, as DNA: TGTGCCAGCAGCTGGACAGGGGACAGGGGATCTTCAGAGACCCAGTACTTC. Protein sequence: CASSWTGDRGSSETQYF.

V and J are TRBV5-1 and TRBJ2-1; TRBD2 is a possible D gene (5 bases). Per the germline V gene, CDR1 is SGHRS and CDR2 is YFSETQ. The CDR3 is 15 residues long. V was trimmed by 0 bases and J by 8 bases, leaving 15 bases between them. CDR3 protein: CASSLEVGMRDEQFF. CDR3 coding DNA: TGCGCCAGCAGCTTGGAGGTGGGTATGAGGGATGAGCAGTTCTTC.

The V and J genes are TRBV2 and TRBJ2-7, with TRBD1 identical over 7 bases. The germline V gene encodes CDR1 SNHLY and CDR2 FYNNEI. This CDR3 comprises 13 residues. The V gene end was trimmed by 8 bases and the J gene end by 3 bases; junction bases not matched to a gene: 7. CDR3 nucleotides: TGTGCCAGCTCAAGGGACAGCTACTACGAGCAGTACTTC. This translates into CASSRDSYYEQYF.